This TCR beta chain emerged from a study of cytomegalovirus exposure and HLA in healthy donors. Whole-study findings and limits: One later analysis, an examination of the approximately 120 validation repertoires, found that first-cohort TCR clusters tended to co-occur in them. Cytomegalovirus-associated TCR beta chains were listed, numbering 164. In vitro experiments confirmed that three CMV-associated chains were specific for CMV antigens.

Sequencing was performed with immunoSEQ multiplex PCR; in TCRdb, only in-frame clones are kept and a portion is missing. This table has roughly 110,000 clones, about 87% appearing once. The validation cohort, a group of 130 or so subjects, included the donors and was separate from the approximately 650-subject first cohort. Germline assignment: CDR1 MGHRA and CDR2 YSYEKL. V gave up 0 bases and J gave up 2 bases; unmatched junction bases: 9. This CDR3 region has 17 residues. As for this clone: Antigen unknown.

This chain joins TRBV4-1 and TRBJ1-2, with 7 nucleotides matching TRBD1. Sequenced material: PBMCs. The receptor was isolated from a woman aged 18-30 years in good health and CMV-seropositive. This chain's CDR3 is CASSQDGRDRPNYGYTF. CDR3 nucleotide sequence: TGCGCCAGCAGCCAAGATGGTAGGGACAGACCAAACTATGGCTACACCTTC.